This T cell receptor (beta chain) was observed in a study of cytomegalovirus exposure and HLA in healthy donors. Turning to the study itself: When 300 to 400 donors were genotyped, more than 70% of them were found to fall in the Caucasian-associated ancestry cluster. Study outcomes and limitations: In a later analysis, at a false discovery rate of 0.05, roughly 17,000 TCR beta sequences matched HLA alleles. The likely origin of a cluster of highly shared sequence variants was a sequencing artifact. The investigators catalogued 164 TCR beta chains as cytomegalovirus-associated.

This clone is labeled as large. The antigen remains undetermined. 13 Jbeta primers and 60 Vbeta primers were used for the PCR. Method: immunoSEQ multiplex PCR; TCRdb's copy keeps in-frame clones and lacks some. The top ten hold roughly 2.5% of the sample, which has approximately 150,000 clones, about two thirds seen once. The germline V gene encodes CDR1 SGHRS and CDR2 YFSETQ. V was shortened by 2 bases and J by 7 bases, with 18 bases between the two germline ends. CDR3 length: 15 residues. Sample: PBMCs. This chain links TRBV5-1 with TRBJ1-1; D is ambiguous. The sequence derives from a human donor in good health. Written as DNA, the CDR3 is TGCGCCAGCAGCTTTTCGATCACCCGATCAGGTGAAGCTTTCTTT. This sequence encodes CASSFSITRSGEAFF.